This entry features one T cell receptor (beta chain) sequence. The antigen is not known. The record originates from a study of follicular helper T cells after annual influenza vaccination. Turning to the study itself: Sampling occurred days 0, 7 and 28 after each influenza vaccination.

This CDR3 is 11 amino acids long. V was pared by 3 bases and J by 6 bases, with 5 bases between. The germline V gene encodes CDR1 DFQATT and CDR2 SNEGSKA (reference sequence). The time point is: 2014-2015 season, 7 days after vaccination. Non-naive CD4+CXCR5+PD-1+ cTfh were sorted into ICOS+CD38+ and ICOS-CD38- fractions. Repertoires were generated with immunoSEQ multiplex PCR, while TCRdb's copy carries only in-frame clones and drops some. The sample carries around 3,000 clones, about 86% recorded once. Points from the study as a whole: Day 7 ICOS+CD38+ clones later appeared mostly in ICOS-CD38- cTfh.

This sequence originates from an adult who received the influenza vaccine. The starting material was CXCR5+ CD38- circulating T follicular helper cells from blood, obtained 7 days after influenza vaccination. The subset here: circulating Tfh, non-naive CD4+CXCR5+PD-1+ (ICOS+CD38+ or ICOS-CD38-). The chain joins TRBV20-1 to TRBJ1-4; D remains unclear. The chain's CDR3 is CSASRDEKLFF. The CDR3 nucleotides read TGCAGTGCTAGCCGGGATGAAAAACTGTTTTTT.